This T cell receptor beta chain was captured in a study of cytomegalovirus exposure and HLA in healthy donors. The data were produced by immunoSEQ multiplex PCR, yet TCRdb's version contains in-frame clones alone and is incomplete. The sample consists of around 200,000 clones, about 86% of them appearing once. Germline V lookup: CDR1 SGHTA, CDR2 FQGNSA. The CDR3 extends over 13 amino acids. The germline V and J ends were trimmed by 6 bases and 9 bases, with 15 bases remaining between them. About this clone itself: Its specificity is unknown.

Overall study findings and caveats: First-cohort TCR clusters tended to co-occur in the roughly 130 validation repertoires, a later analysis found. Many donors shared some public TCRs, even though most TCR sequences were rare.

Material: PBMCs. The TCR originated in a woman younger than 35 in good health and CMV-seropositive. V usage is TRBV7-2 and J usage is TRBJ2-1, with a weak D call TRBD2 (5 bases). CDR3 sequence: CASSQTPGLEQFF. The CDR3 bases are TGTGCCAGCAGTCAAACCCCAGGACTTGAGCAGTTCTTC.